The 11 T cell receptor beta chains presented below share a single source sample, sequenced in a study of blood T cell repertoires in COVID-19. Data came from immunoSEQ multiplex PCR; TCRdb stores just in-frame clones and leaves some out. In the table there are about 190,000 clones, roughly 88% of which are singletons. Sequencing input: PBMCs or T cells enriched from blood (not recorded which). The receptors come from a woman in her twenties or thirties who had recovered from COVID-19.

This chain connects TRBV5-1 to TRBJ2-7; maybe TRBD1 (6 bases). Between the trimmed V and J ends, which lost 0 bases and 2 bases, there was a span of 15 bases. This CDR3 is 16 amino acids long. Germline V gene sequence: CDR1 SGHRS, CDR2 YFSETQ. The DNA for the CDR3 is TGCGCCAGCAGCTTGGGAGAACAGGGAGTTCCCTACGAGCAGTACTTC. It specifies CASSLGEQGVPYEQYF.

The CDR3 bases are TGTGCCAGTAGCCAAACTAGGACTAGTATCTCCTACAATGAGCAGTTCTTC. It encodes CASSQTRTSISYNEQFF. J is TRBJ2-1 and V is TRBV19; TRBD2 matches at 7 bases. V trimming: 6 bases; J trimming: 0 bases; junction bases outside the gene matches: 11. The germline gives CDR1 LNHDA, CDR2 SQIVND (reference sequence). CDR3 length: 17 amino acids.

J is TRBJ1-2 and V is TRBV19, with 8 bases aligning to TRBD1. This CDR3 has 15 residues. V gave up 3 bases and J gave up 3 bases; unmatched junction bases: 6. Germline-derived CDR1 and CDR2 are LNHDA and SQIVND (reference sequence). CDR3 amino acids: CASSINPGGDYGYTF. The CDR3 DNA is TGTGCCAGTAGTATTAACCCAGGGGGCGACTATGGCTACACCTTC.

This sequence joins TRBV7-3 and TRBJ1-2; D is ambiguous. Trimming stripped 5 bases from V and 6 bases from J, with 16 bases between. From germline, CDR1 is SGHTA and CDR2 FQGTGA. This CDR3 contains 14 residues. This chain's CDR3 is CASSPTGSRDGYTF. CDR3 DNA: TGTGCCAGCAGCCCAACGGGGTCCCGGGATGGCTACACCTTC.

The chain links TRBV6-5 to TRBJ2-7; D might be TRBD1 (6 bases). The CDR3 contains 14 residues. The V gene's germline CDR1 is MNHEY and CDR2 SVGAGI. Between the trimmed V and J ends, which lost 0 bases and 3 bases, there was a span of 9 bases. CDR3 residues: CASSYSTDSYEQYF. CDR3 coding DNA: TGTGCCAGCAGTTACTCGACGGACAGCTACGAGCAGTACTTC.

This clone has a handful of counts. CDR3 bases: TGTGCCAGCTGCGAGACTAGAGACACCGGGGAGCTGTTTTTT. Translating it yields CASCETRDTGELFF. The chain uses TRBV18 and TRBJ2-2, with TRBD2 as a possible D gene (6 bases). Trimming left V 7 bases short and J 3 bases short, with 12 bases between. CDR3 length equals 14 residues. Germline lookup yields CDR1 KGHSH and CDR2 LQKENI.

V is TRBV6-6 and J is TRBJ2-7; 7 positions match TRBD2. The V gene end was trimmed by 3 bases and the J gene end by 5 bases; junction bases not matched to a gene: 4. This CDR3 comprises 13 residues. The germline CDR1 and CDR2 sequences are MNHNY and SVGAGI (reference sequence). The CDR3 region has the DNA TGTGCCAGCAGTTATCGAAGCGGGGACGAGCAGTACTTC. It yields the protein CASSYRSGDEQYF.

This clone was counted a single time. The CDR3 nucleotides read TGTGCCAGCAGCTTAGTAACGGGAACGCCTGGAAACACCATATATTTT. Residues: CASSLVTGTPGNTIYF. This chain connects TRBV7-9 to TRBJ1-3; unclear D gene. The V and J ends lost 1 base and 2 bases respectively, with 12 bases between them. Germline V gene data show CDR1 as SEHNR and CDR2 as FQNEAQ (reference sequence). CDR3 size: 16 residues.

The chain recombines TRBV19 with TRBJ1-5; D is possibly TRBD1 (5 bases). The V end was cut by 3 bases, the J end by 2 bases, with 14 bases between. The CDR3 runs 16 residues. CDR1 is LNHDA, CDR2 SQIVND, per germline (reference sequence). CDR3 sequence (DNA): TGTGCCAGTAGTATCCTTTCGGGGGGACGCAATCAGCCCCAGCATTTT. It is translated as CASSILSGGRNQPQHF.

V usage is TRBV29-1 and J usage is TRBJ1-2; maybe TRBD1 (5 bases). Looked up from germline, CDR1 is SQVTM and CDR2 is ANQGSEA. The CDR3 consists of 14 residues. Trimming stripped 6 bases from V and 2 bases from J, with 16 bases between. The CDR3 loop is CSVLDRENNYGYTF. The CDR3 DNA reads TGCAGCGTCTTAGACAGAGAAAACAACTATGGCTACACCTTC.

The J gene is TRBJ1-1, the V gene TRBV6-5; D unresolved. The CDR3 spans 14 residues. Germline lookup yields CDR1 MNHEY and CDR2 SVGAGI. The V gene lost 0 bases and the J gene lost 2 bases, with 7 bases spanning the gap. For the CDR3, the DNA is TGTGCCAGCAGTTACTCGGGGAGAAACACTGAAGCTTTCTTT. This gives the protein CASSYSGRNTEAFF.